The 29 T cell receptor beta chains listed next were all sequenced from one sample in a study of OX40 agonist ivuxolimab in advanced cancers. Assay used: immunoSEQ multiplex PCR; TCRdb lists only in-frame clones, some missing. The sample has tens of thousands of clones, about 85% seen once. Here the sequenced sample was CD4+ or CD8+ T cells sorted from blood, taken in a trial of the OX40 agonist ivuxolimab. Receptors originate from an adult with an advanced solid tumor such as melanoma, head and neck, liver or kidney cancer.

The chain links TRBV19 to TRBJ2-7; D is unresolved. CDR1 and CDR2 from the germline V gene are LNHDA and SQIVND (reference sequence). Trimming removed 5 bases from V and 0 bases from J, with 17 bases in between. This CDR3 has 16 residues. This CDR3 reads CASSVNRHWSSYEQYF. CDR3 DNA: TGTGCCAGTAGTGTTAATCGACACTGGAGCTCCTACGAGCAGTACTTC.

This CDR3 reads CASSRTAYSNQPQHF. Here the CDR3 DNA reads TGTGCCAGCAGTCGGACAGCCTATAGCAATCAGCCCCAGCATTTT. The chain uses TRBV6-5 and TRBJ1-5, with D possibly being TRBD1 (6 bases). The V gene lost 5 bases and the J gene lost 0 bases, with 11 bases spanning the gap. The CDR3 extends over 15 amino acids. Germline CDR1 and CDR2: MNHEY and SVGAGI.

The chain joins TRBV28 to TRBJ1-2, with D perhaps TRBD1 (6 bases). Germline V gene sequence: CDR1 MDHEN, CDR2 SYDVKM. The V end was cut by 4 bases, the J end by 4 bases, with 13 bases between. The CDR3 runs 14 residues. In DNA, the CDR3 is TGTGCCAGCAGTTCTCCGACAGGCCCCTATGGCTACACCTTC. Translating it yields CASSSPTGPYGYTF.

The gene calls are TRBV5-1 and TRBJ1-2, with D possibly matching TRBD1 (5 bases). The germline gives CDR1 SGHRS, CDR2 YFSETQ. CDR3 length: 14 residues. V was cut by 4 bases and J by 3 bases, with 13 bases left in between. The CDR3 sequence is CASSPSGGDYGYTF. For the CDR3, the DNA is TGCGCCAGCAGCCCGTCGGGGGGGGACTATGGCTACACCTTC.

Only one count was recorded for this clone. V gene TRBV19 combines with J gene TRBJ2-7; 10 bases are shared with TRBD1. This CDR3 comprises 13 residues. V dropped 4 bases and J dropped 5; count of bases not matched to a gene: 2. CDR1 and CDR2 from the germline V gene are LNHDA and SQIVND (reference sequence). Written as DNA, the CDR3 is TGTGCCAGTAGTAGACAGGGGGCTGACGAGCAGTACTTC. It is translated as CASSRQGADEQYF.

V and J are TRBV27 and TRBJ2-1, with 13 bases that match TRBD2. Trimming removed 6 bases from V and 6 bases from J; junction bases left unmatched: 5. The CDR3 is 15 residues long. The germline V gene encodes CDR1 MNHEY and CDR2 SMNVEV (reference sequence). Here the CDR3 reads CASSRLAGGRNEQFF. CDR3 DNA: TGTGCCAGCAGCCGACTAGCGGGAGGACGCAATGAGCAGTTCTTC.

The gene calls are TRBV11-2 and TRBJ2-1, with 12 bases that match TRBD2. The CDR3 is made up of 19 amino acids. The V segment lost 4 bases and the J segment 0 bases; nucleotides outside the gene matches: 10. CDR1 is SGHAT, CDR2 FQNNGV, per germline. CDR3 coding DNA: TGTGCCAGCAGCTCCCCGACTAGCGGGAGTTCCCGCTCCTACAATGAGCAGTTCTTC. This translates into CASSSPTSGSSRSYNEQFF.

The J gene is TRBJ2-7, the V gene TRBV7-8; the D gene is possibly TRBD1 (6 bases). The assigned J gene may be wrong: the sequence end matches TRBJ2-5 better. Germline V gives CDR1 SGHVS, CDR2 FQNEAQ. The CDR3 contains 13 residues. CDR3 in DNA: TGTGCCAGCAGCCCGGGACAAAAAGAGACCCAGTACTTC. Its protein is CASSPGQKETQYF.

The chain has TRBV2 and TRBJ1-1, with D perhaps matching TRBD1 (6 bases). Germline V gene sequence: CDR1 SNHLY, CDR2 FYNNEI. Trimming pared 8 bases from V and 1 base from J, leaving 14 bases between. The CDR3 runs 14 residues. The CDR3 spells CASERRQANTEAFF. The CDR3, as DNA: TGTGCCAGCGAGCGGCGACAGGCGAACACTGAAGCTTTCTTT. The whole variable domain, filled in from reference TRBV2 and TRBJ1-1, reads EPEVTQTPSHQVTQMGQEVILRCVPISNHLYFYWYRQILGQKVEFLVSFYNNEISEKSEIFDDQFSVERPDGSNFTLKIRSTKLEDSAMYFCASERRQANTEAFFGQGTRLTVV.

The chain links TRBV2 to TRBJ1-5; D perhaps matches TRBD1 (5 bases). V lost 6 bases and J lost 7, with 13 bases in between. CDR1 is SNHLY and CDR2 is FYNNEI in the germline V gene. The length of the CDR3 is 13 residues. This CDR3 is CASRTDLGQPQHF. CDR3 bases: TGTGCCAGCAGGACAGATCTTGGACAGCCCCAGCATTTT.

The J gene is TRBJ2-2, the V gene TRBV19; D unresolved. Trimming removed 11 bases at V and 7 bases at J, with 8 bases between. The CDR3 sequence is 10 residues long. The germline V gene encodes CDR1 LNHDA and CDR2 SQIVND (reference sequence). This CDR3 reads CADHYGELFF. DNA of the CDR3: TGTGCCGACCACTACGGGGAGCTGTTTTTT.

V usage is TRBV7-3 and J usage is TRBJ2-5; D remains unclear. Germline V gene sequence: CDR1 SGHTA, CDR2 FQGTGA. The V end was cut by 3 bases, the J end by 2 bases, with 7 bases between. The CDR3 is made up of 13 amino acids. The CDR3 DNA reads as TGTGCCAGCAGCTTTACACGACAAGAGACCCAGTACTTC. It is translated as CASSFTRQETQYF.

This sequence joins TRBV7-2 and TRBJ2-5, with D unclear. Germline values: CDR1 SGHTA, CDR2 FQGNSA. Trimming removed 5 bases at V and 5 bases at J, with 12 bases between. The CDR3 sequence is 13 residues long. DNA for the CDR3: TGTGCCAGCAGCGGGTCCGCCTGGGAGACCCAGTACTTC. This codes for CASSGSAWETQYF.

The rearrangement uses TRBV19 and TRBJ2-4; a weak D match, TRBD1 (6 bases). The V end lost 3 bases, the J end lost 5 bases, and 11 bases lay between the germline ends. Germline V gene sequence: CDR1 LNHDA, CDR2 SQIVND (reference sequence). The CDR3 is made up of 14 amino acids. CDR3 in DNA: TGTGCCAGTAGTATGGCAGGGGACCAAAACATTCAGTACTTC. This codes for CASSMAGDQNIQYF.

The J gene is TRBJ2-1, the V gene TRBV7-9; perhaps TRBD1 as D (5 bases). The V and J ends lost 2 bases and 1 base respectively, with 9 bases between them. CDR3 length: 15 amino acids. Per the germline V gene, CDR1 is SEHNR and CDR2 is FQNEAQ (reference sequence). In DNA form, the CDR3 reads TGTGCCAGCAGCTTACCAGGGTATTCCTACAATGAGCAGTTCTTC. Its protein product is CASSLPGYSYNEQFF.

The chain couples TRBV15 to TRBJ1-1, with D perhaps matching TRBD1 (6 bases). The CDR3 has 14 residues. V lost 0 bases to trimming and J lost 3 bases, with 8 bases between them. Germline assignment: CDR1 LNHNV and CDR2 YYDKDF (reference sequence). The CDR3 DNA sequence: TGTGCCACCAGCAGAGATTACAGGGACACTGAAGCTTTCTTT. It codes for CATSRDYRDTEAFF.

This rearrangement joins TRBV6-1 to TRBJ2-5; D gene unclear. V was pared by 6 bases and J by 5 bases, with 7 bases between. Germline V gene data show CDR1 as MNHNS and CDR2 as SASEGT. This CDR3 contains 11 residues. This CDR3 reads CASSRKETQYF. CDR3 DNA sequence: TGTGCCAGCAGCCGCAAGGAGACCCAGTACTTC.

In this sample, this clone turned up once. CDR3: CASRPGQGVYNEQFF. CDR3 DNA sequence: TGCGCCAGCAGACCCGGACAGGGTGTCTACAATGAGCAGTTCTTC. J is TRBJ2-1 and V is TRBV5-1, with 8 bases identical to TRBD1. J was trimmed by 3 bases and V by 5 bases; bases with no gene match: 7. Looked up from germline, CDR1 is SGHRS and CDR2 is YFSETQ. This CDR3 has 15 amino acids.

The genes are TRBV5-1 and TRBJ2-3, with unresolved D. V shed 4 bases and J shed 3 bases, with 9 bases lying between them. Germline V gene data show CDR1 as SGHRS and CDR2 as YFSETQ. The CDR3 runs to 13 residues. Written as DNA, the CDR3 is TGCGCCAGCAGCCTAGGGTGGACAGATACGCAGTATTTT. This translates into CASSLGWTDTQYF.

The genes are TRBV11-1 and TRBJ2-5; 11 nucleotides align to TRBD1. This CDR3 comprises 14 residues. The V gene end was trimmed by 5 bases and the J gene end by 6 bases; junction bases not matched to a gene: 5. Per germline, CDR1 SGHAT and CDR2 FQDESV (reference sequence). For the CDR3, the DNA is TGTGCCAGCAGCGTGGGACAGGGGGTAAAGACCCAGTACTTC. It yields the protein CASSVGQGVKTQYF.

This clone has just one count. V usage is TRBV7-2 and J usage is TRBJ2-2; D is unresolved. The CDR3 consists of 13 residues. The V gene's germline CDR1 is SGHTA and CDR2 FQGNSA. Trimming removed 3 bases from V and 3 bases from J, with 5 bases in between. The CDR3 protein is CASSFVYTGELFF. CDR3 DNA: TGTGCCAGCAGCTTCGTCTACACCGGGGAGCTGTTTTTT.

This clone is a singleton in its sample. The V call is TRBV14, the J call TRBJ1-4; no firm D call. Germline values: CDR1 SGHDN, CDR2 FVKESK. This CDR3 is built from 13 residues. V lost 5 bases to trimming and J lost 8 bases, with 12 bases between them. The CDR3 sequence: CASSGPVREKLFF. The CDR3 DNA reads as TGTGCCAGCAGCGGACCTGTACGAGAAAAACTGTTTTTT.

This sequence joins TRBV28 and TRBJ2-2, with 8 bases that match TRBD1. The germline V gene encodes CDR1 MDHEN and CDR2 SYDVKM. V lost 6 bases, J lost 8 bases, and 14 bases stayed unmatched. This CDR3 has 16 amino acids. DNA for the CDR3: TGTGCCAGCAGCTCTTACCGGGACAGGCGTAGGGGGGAGCTGTTTTTT. Translation: CASSSYRDRRRGELFF.

The chain carries TRBV5-1 and TRBJ2-3; 7 bases line up with TRBD2. V trimming: 6 bases; J trimming: 0 bases; junction bases outside the gene matches: 7. Per the germline V gene, CDR1 is SGHRS and CDR2 is YFSETQ. CDR3 length: 15 amino acids. The CDR3 region has the DNA TGCGCCAGCACCCCTAGCGGAGATAGCACAGATACGCAGTATTTT. Translated: CASTPSGDSTDTQYF.

The chain combines TRBV7-9 with TRBJ2-3; the match to TRBD2 covers 8 bases. This CDR3 spans 16 amino acids. Trimming at V came to 5 bases and at J to 3 bases, leaving 10 bases not matched to a gene. Germline V gene sequence: CDR1 SEHNR, CDR2 FQNEAQ (reference sequence). The CDR3 region is CASSDRLARKTDTQYF. Here the CDR3 DNA reads TGTGCCAGCAGCGACAGACTAGCGAGAAAAACAGATACGCAGTATTTT.

The chain joins TRBV19 to TRBJ2-3; 11 bases align to TRBD2. The length of the CDR3 is 15 residues. Germline trimming cut 6 bases from V and 2 bases from J; bases unmatched to any gene: 4. Germline assignment: CDR1 LNHDA and CDR2 SQIVND (reference sequence). CDR3 nucleotides: TGTGCCAGTAGCTCGGGACTAGCGGTCACAGATACGCAGTATTTT. It codes for CASSSGLAVTDTQYF.

This chain joins TRBV28 and TRBJ2-7; maybe TRBD1 (5 bases). Germline V lookup: CDR1 MDHEN, CDR2 SYDVKM. V lost 1 base and J lost 0, with 16 bases in between. This CDR3 has 17 residues. The CDR3 loop is CASSLSLLDTYSYEQYF. CDR3 DNA sequence: TGTGCCAGCAGTTTATCTTTGCTGGACACCTACTCCTACGAGCAGTACTTC.

The chain is built from TRBV27 and TRBJ1-5; 7 nucleotides line up with TRBD1. There are 14 residues in the CDR3. Trimming cost V 5 bases and J 7 bases; bases outside gene matches: 8. The germline V gene encodes CDR1 MNHEY and CDR2 SMNVEV (reference sequence). As DNA, the CDR3 is TGTGCCAGCAGTATGGGCAGGGGGGAACAGCCCCAGCATTTT. Translated, it gives CASSMGRGEQPQHF.

The chain uses TRBV7-2 and TRBJ2-1; D tentatively reads TRBD1 or TRBD2 (5 bases each). Trimming stripped 3 bases from V and 0 bases from J, with 12 bases between. Germline loops: CDR1 SGHTA, CDR2 FQGNSA. CDR3 length: 16 residues. The CDR3 DNA follows: TGTGCCAGCAGCTTCTACGGGACGAGCTCCTACAATGAGCAGTTCTTC. It translates to CASSFYGTSSYNEQFF. Full variable domain (missing parts from reference TRBV7-2 and TRBJ2-1): GAGVSQSPSNKVTEKGKDVELRCDPISGHTALYWYRQSLGQGLEFLIYFQGNSAPDKSGLPSDRFSAERTGGSVSTLTIQRTQQEDSAVYLCASSFYGTSSYNEQFFGPGTRLTVL.